Presented here are 21 T cell receptor beta chains from one specimen sequenced in a study of cytomegalovirus exposure and HLA in healthy donors. Primers for the PCR totalled 60 Vbeta and 13 Jbeta. Repertoires were generated with immunoSEQ multiplex PCR, while TCRdb's copy carries only in-frame clones and drops some. Of 140,000 to 150,000 clones in the sample, around 10% were seen once. Sequencing was performed on PBMCs. The receptors were gathered from a man aged 45-60 years in good health and CMV-seronegative.

This clone was seen a handful of times. The rearrangement joins TRBV7-3 to TRBJ2-5, with 7 bases aligning to TRBD1. The junction had 3 bases not matched to a gene; V was cut back by 4 bases and J by 1 base. Germline CDR1 is SGHTA and CDR2 is FQGTGA. The CDR3 contains 14 residues. CDR3 residues: CASSSRQGQETQYF. In nucleotides, the CDR3 is TGTGCCAGCAGCTCAAGACAGGGCCAAGAGACCCAGTACTTC.

The rearrangement joins TRBV19 to TRBJ2-6; TRBD2 aligns across 8 bases. Unmatched junction bases numbered 10, after V lost 3 bases and J lost 0 bases. This CDR3 comprises 19 residues. In germline, CDR1 is LNHDA, CDR2 SQIVND (reference sequence). The CDR3 DNA is TGTGCCAGTAGTATCCTACTAGCGGTGGGAAACTCTGGGGCCAACGTCCTGACTTTC. Protein sequence: CASSILLAVGNSGANVLTF.

This clone was counted a few times. Other nucleotide sequences from this sample produce the same CDR3. The chain recombines TRBV5-1 with TRBJ1-6; TRBD1 might be the D (5 bases). Looked up from germline, CDR1 is SGHRS and CDR2 is YFSETQ. V was trimmed by 0 bases and J by 7 bases, leaving 8 bases between them. The CDR3 sequence is 14 residues long. Written as DNA, the CDR3 is TGCGCCAGCAGCTTGGGCCAGGGCAATTCACCCCTCCACTTT. This codes for CASSLGQGNSPLHF.

The chain links TRBV7-9 to TRBJ1-2; the D is unclear. CDR3 length equals 12 residues. V was pared by 0 bases and J by 12 bases, with 11 bases between. Germline lookup yields CDR1 SEHNR and CDR2 FQNEAQ (reference sequence). The CDR3 loop is CASSLAGGWNTF. CDR3 DNA: TGTGCCAGCAGCTTAGCGGGAGGGTGGAACACCTTC.

This clone was detected a few times. The chain employs TRBV28 and TRBJ2-3; tentatively, D is TRBD2 (6 bases). Germline-derived CDR1 and CDR2 are MDHEN and SYDVKM. Trimming removed 7 bases at V and 2 bases at J, with 16 bases between. CDR3 length equals 15 residues. CDR3 region: CASTPSRGTTDTQYF. The CDR3 nucleotides read TGTGCCAGCACCCCATCCCGGGGGACCACAGATACGCAGTATTTT.

This clone turned up a few times. The genes are TRBV6-6 and TRBJ2-7, with D possibly being TRBD2 (5 bases). Trimming left V 0 bases short and J 4 bases short, with 10 bases between. Germline V lookup: CDR1 MNHNY, CDR2 SVGAGI (reference sequence). This CDR3 is 14 amino acids long. The CDR3 here is CASSYSRQRYEQYF. The CDR3 nucleotides read TGTGCCAGCAGTTACTCCCGCCAGCGGTACGAGCAGTACTTC.

The rearrangement links TRBV11-2 to TRBJ2-7; perhaps TRBD1 as D (6 bases). The V end was cut by 5 bases, the J end by 5 bases, with 13 bases between. The CDR3 length is 13 residues. Germline loops: CDR1 SGHAT, CDR2 FQNNGV. In DNA, the CDR3 is TGTGCCAGCAGCGCGCAGGGGTTTCACGAGCAGTACTTC. This gives the protein CASSAQGFHEQYF.

This clone was detected only a few times. The rearrangement links TRBV10-3 to TRBJ1-6, with D perhaps matching TRBD1 (5 bases). The CDR3 contains 16 residues. The V gene lost 4 bases and the J gene lost 5 bases, with 15 bases spanning the gap. The germline V gene encodes CDR1 ENHRY and CDR2 SYGVKD. The CDR3 nucleotides are TGTGCCATCAGTGGCCAGGGAAGCTGGGATAATTCACCCCTCCACTTT. Translated: CAISGQGSWDNSPLHF.

The chain is built from TRBV9 and TRBJ2-5; D unclear. With 5 bases removed from V and 5 bases from J, the gap between germline ends came to 16 bases. The germline CDR1 and CDR2 sequences are SGDLS and YYNGEE. This CDR3 region has 14 residues. CDR3 in amino acids: CASSTVWASETQYF. The CDR3 DNA is TGTGCCAGCAGTACGGTGTGGGCTTCGGAGACCCAGTACTTC.

This clone was counted only a few times. V gene TRBV5-1 combines with J gene TRBJ1-4, with 10 bases that match TRBD1. The CDR3 loop spans 15 amino acids. J gave up 2 bases and V 4 bases, and 2 bases lay outside the gene matches. The germline CDR1 and CDR2 sequences are SGHRS and YFSETQ. CDR3 nucleotides: TGCGCCAGCAGCCTGGGACAGGGGACTAATGAAAAACTGTTTTTT. Translating it yields CASSLGQGTNEKLFF.

A note on this clone: Other DNA sequences of this sample code for an identical CDR3. The V call is TRBV6-5, the J call TRBJ1-6, with a tentative D call TRBD1 (5 bases). CDR3 size: 14 residues. From germline, CDR1 is MNHEY and CDR2 SVGAGI. Trimming shortened V by 7 bases and J by 4 bases, and 11 bases separated the two germline ends. The chain's CDR3 is CASTTGGYNSPLHF. CDR3 nucleotides: TGTGCCAGCACCACGGGGGGGTATAATTCACCCCTCCACTTT.

J is TRBJ1-1 and V is TRBV5-6; D possibly corresponds to TRBD1 (6 bases). Trimming took off 3 bases at V and 7 bases at J, with 16 bases between the two ends. The CDR3 extends over 14 amino acids. From germline, CDR1 is SGHDT and CDR2 YYEEEE. DNA for the CDR3: TGTGCCAGCAGCTGGGATACAGGGTCAGGTGAAGCTTTCTTT. Translating gives CASSWDTGSGEAFF.

This clone was seen more than once but under ten times. The J gene is TRBJ2-7, the V gene TRBV4-1; 13 bases match TRBD2. This CDR3 spans 16 amino acids. Trimming cost V 1 base and J 1 base; bases outside gene matches: 1. In germline, CDR1 is MGHRA, CDR2 YSYEKL. The CDR3 spells CASSQGLAGGSYEQYF. CDR3 DNA: TGCGCCAGCAGCCAAGGACTAGCGGGGGGTTCCTACGAGCAGTACTTC.

The V gene is TRBV9, the J gene TRBJ1-1; possibly TRBD1 for D (5 bases). Trimming left V 4 bases short and J 1 base short, with 20 bases between. The CDR3 covers 17 residues. CDR1 is SGDLS, CDR2 YYNGEE, per germline. CDR3 sequence: CASSPTIDLDRNTEAFF. CDR3 coding DNA: TGTGCCAGCAGCCCCACAATTGACTTAGACAGGAACACTGAAGCTTTCTTT. Using reference TRBV9 and TRBJ1-1 for the parts outside the CDR3, the full variable domain is DSGVTQTPKHLITATGQRVTLRCSPRSGDLSVYWYQQSLDQGLQFLIQYYNGEERAKGNILERFSAQQFPDLHSELNLSSLELGDSALYFCASSPTIDLDRNTEAFFGQGTRLTVV.

This chain uses TRBV28 with TRBJ1-1; unclear D gene. CDR1 is MDHEN, CDR2 SYDVKM, per germline. The V end was cut by 2 bases, the J end by 4 bases, with 8 bases between. The CDR3 consists of 13 residues. The CDR3 DNA is TGTGCCAGCAGTTTAGCGGCTTCCACTGAAGCTTTCTTT. Amino acids: CASSLAASTEAFF.

The V gene is TRBV29-1, the J gene TRBJ2-2, with a possible D match to TRBD2 (6 bases). The CDR3 is 15 residues long. V lost 0 bases and J lost 4, with 12 bases in between. Germline lookup yields CDR1 SQVTM and CDR2 ANQGSEA. In DNA, the CDR3 is TGCAGCGTTGAAGATGGAGGGCGCGGCACCGGGGAGCTGTTTTTT. This encodes CSVEDGGRGTGELFF.

The J gene is TRBJ2-7, the V gene TRBV6-4; TRBD2 agrees at 7 bases. Germline V gene sequence: CDR1 MRHNA, CDR2 SNTAGT. There are 15 residues in the CDR3. Trimming cost V 6 bases and J 5 bases; bases outside gene matches: 13. The CDR3 sequence: CASSRTIGGKDEQYF. The CDR3 DNA reads as TGTGCCAGCAGCCGTACGATCGGGGGGAAGGACGAGCAGTACTTC.

This chain uses TRBV6-5 with TRBJ1-3; 8 bases map to TRBD1. J was trimmed by 3 bases and V by 4 bases; bases with no gene match: 5. This CDR3 comprises 15 residues. In germline, CDR1 is MNHEY, CDR2 SVGAGI. CDR3 DNA sequence: TGTGCCAGCAGTTTCACAGGGGGTTATGGAAACACCATATATTTT. Translation: CASSFTGGYGNTIYF.

V and J are TRBV6-1 and TRBJ2-5; a possible D gene is TRBD1 (6 bases). The ends were cut back, 5 bases at V and 4 bases at J, with 11 bases in the middle. Germline V gene data show CDR1 as MNHNS and CDR2 as SASEGT. The length of the CDR3 is 13 residues. The CDR3, as DNA: TGTGCCAGCAGTCGAATGGGGGCAGAGACCCAGTACTTC. Translating gives CASSRMGAETQYF.

The chain links TRBV5-4 to TRBJ1-1; D not resolved. The CDR3 spans 15 residues. The V end lost 3 bases, the J end lost 6 bases, and 18 bases lay between the germline ends. Germline-derived CDR1 and CDR2 are SGHNT and YYREEE (reference sequence). The DNA of the CDR3 is TGTGCCAGCAGCTCGGCCGGACGGGGTATAGCTGAAGCTTTCTTT. Its protein product is CASSSAGRGIAEAFF.

There are a few counts of this clone. In DNA form, the CDR3 reads TGCGCCAGCAGTGCTGGGACAGGGGGCAAAAACACTGAAGCTTTCTTT. It encodes CASSAGTGGKNTEAFF. This rearrangement joins TRBV10-2 to TRBJ1-1, with TRBD1 identical over 12 bases. Germline CDR1 and CDR2: WSHSY and SAAADI. The CDR3 extends over 16 amino acids. V trimming: 4 bases; J trimming: 2 bases; junction bases outside the gene matches: 5.